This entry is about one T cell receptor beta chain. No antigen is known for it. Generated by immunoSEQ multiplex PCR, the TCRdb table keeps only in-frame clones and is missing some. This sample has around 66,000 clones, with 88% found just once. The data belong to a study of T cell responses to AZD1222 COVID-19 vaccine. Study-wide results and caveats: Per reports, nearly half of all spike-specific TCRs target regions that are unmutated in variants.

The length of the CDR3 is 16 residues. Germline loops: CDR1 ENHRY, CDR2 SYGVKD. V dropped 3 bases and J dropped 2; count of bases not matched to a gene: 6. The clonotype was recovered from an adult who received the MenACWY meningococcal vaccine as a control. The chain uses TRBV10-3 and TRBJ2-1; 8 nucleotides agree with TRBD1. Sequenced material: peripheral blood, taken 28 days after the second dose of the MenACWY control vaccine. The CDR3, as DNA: TGTGCCATCAGTGAAATCGACAGGGGACCCTACAATGAGCAGTTCTTC. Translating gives CAISEIDRGPYNEQFF.